This T cell receptor (beta chain) derives from a study of CD8 T cells in Susac syndrome. cDNA came from roughly 0.53 to 1 ug RNA primed by random hexamers. The CDR3 of TCR beta was amplified by immunoSEQ multiplex PCR across 54 Vbeta and 13 Jbeta. TCRdb re-derived calls from the immunoSEQ multiplex PCR reads in MiXCR, one entry per CDR3 protein. The data show under 200,000 distinct CDR3 sequences, over 85% seen once. Trimming removed 4 bases at V and 6 bases at J, with 19 bases between. The CDR3 contains 16 residues. Germline CDR1 is LGHDT and CDR2 is YNNKEL (reference sequence). This chain connects TRBV3-1 to TRBJ1-5; maybe TRBD1 (6 bases). Source material: CD4+ T cells from PBMCs. The TCR was taken from a human donor in good health. CDR3 nucleotides: TGTGCCAGCAGCCCGGGACAAAGCTGGGGTGGTCAGCCCCAGCATTTT. Its protein product is CASSPGQSWGGQPQHF.